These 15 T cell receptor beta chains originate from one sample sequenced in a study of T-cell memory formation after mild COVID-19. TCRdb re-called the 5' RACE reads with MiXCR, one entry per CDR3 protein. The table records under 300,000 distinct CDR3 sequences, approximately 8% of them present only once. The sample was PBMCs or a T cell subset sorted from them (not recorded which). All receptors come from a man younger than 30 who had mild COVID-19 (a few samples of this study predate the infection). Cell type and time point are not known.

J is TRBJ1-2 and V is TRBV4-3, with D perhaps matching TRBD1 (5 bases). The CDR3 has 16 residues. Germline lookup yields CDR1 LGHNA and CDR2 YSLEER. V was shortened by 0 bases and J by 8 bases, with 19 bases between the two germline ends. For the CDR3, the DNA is TGCGCCAGCAGCCAAGAAACGGGACGGTCCTTGGGAGGCTACACCTTC. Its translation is CASSQETGRSLGGYTF.

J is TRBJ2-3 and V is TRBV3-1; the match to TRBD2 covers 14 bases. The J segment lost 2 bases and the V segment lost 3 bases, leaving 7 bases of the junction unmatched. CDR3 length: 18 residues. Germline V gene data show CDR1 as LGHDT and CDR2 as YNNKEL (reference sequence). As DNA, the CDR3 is TGTGCCAGCAGCCAGGGACTAGCGGGGGCTCTACTCACAGATACGCAGTATTTT. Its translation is CASSQGLAGALLTDTQYF.

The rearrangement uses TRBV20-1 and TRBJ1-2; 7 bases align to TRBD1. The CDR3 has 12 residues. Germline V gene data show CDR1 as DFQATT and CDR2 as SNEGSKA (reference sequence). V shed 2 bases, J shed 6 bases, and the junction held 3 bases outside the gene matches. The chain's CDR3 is CSARSDRDGYTF. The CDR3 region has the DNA TGCAGTGCTAGATCAGACAGGGATGGCTACACCTTC.

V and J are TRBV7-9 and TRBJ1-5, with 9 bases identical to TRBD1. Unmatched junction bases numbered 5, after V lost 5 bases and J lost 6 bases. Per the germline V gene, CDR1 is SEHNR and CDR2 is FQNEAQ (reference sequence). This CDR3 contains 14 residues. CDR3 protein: CASSPGQGFQPQHF. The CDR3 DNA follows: TGTGCCAGCAGCCCGGGACAGGGCTTTCAGCCCCAGCATTTT.

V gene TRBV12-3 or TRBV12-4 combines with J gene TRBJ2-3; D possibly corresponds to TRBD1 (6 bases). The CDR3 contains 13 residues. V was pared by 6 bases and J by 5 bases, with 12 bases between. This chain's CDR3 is CASRGAGIDTQYF. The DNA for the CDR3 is TGTGCCAGCAGGGGGGCAGGGATAGATACGCAGTATTTT.

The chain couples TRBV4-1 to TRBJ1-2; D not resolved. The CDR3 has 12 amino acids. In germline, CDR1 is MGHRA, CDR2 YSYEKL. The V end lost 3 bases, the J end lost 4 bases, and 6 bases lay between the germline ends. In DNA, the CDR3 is TGCGCCAGCAGCCAGCCCTCCTATGGCTACACCTTC. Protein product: CASSQPSYGYTF.

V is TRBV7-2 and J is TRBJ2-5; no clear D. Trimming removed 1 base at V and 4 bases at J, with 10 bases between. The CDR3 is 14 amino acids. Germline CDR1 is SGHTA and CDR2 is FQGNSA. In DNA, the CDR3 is TGTGCCAGCAGCTTAGTATGGCAGGCAGAGACCCAGTACTTC. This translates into CASSLVWQAETQYF.

The CDR3 DNA follows: TGTGCCAGCGCTGCAGGGGGGAATGAGCAGTTCTTC. It is translated as CASAAGGNEQFF. The chain carries TRBV12-3 or TRBV12-4 and TRBJ2-1; D possibly corresponds to TRBD1 (7 bases). The CDR3 contains 12 residues. The V end was cut by 8 bases, the J end by 7 bases, with 12 bases between.

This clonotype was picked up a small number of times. Here the CDR3 DNA reads TGCAGTGCTAGAAAGGAGCACACTGAAGCTTTCTTT. It specifies CSARKEHTEAFF. The rearrangement links TRBV20-1 to TRBJ1-1; D is undetermined. The V end lost 2 bases, the J end lost 3 bases, and 7 bases lay between the germline ends. The CDR3 is made up of 12 amino acids. Germline lookup yields CDR1 DFQATT and CDR2 SNEGSKA (reference sequence).

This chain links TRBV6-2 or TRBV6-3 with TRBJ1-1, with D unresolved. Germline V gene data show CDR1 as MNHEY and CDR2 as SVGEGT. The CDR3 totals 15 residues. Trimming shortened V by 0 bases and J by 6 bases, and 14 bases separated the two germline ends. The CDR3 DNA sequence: TGTGCCAGCAGTTACTCGATATCCCTGGAACCTGAAGCTTTCTTT. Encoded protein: CASSYSISLEPEAFF.

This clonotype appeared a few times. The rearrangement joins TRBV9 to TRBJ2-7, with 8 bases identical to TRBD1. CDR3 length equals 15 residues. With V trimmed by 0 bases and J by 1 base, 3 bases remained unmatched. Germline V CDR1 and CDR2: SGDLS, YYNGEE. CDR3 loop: CASSVGTGNSYEQYF. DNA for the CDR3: TGTGCCAGCAGCGTAGGGACAGGGAATTCCTACGAGCAGTACTTC.

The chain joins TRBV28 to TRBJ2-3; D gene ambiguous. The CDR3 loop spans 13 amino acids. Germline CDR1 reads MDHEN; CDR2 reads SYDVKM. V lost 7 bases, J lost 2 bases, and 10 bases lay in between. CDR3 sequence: CASNPQPTDTQYF. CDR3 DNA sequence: TGTGCCAGCAATCCCCAGCCCACAGATACGCAGTATTTT.

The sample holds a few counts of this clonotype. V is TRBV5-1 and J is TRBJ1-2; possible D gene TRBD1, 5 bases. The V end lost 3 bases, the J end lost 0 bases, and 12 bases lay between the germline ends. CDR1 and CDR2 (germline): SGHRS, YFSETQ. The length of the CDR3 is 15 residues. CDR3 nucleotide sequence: TGCGCCAGCAGCTGGGGGAACAGTTCTAACTATGGCTACACCTTC. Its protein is CASSWGNSSNYGYTF.

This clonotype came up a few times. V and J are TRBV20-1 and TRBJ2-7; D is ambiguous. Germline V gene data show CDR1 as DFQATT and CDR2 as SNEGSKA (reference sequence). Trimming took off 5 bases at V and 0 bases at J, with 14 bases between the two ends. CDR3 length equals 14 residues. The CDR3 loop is CSALPGRSSYEQYF. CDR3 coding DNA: TGCAGTGCTCTCCCGGGCAGGAGCTCCTACGAGCAGTACTTC.

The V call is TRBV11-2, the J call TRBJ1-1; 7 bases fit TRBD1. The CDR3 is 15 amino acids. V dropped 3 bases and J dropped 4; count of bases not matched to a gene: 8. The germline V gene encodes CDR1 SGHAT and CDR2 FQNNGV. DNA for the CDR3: TGTGCCAGCAGCTTTAGACAGGGCGTCACCACTGAAGCTTTCTTT. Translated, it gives CASSFRQGVTTEAFF. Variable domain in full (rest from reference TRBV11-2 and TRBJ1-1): EAGVAQSPRYKIIEKRQSVAFWCNPISGHATLYWYQQILGQGPKLLIQFQNNGVVDDSQLPKDRFSAERLKGVDSTLKIQPAKLEDSAVYLCASSFRQGVTTEAFFGQGTRLTVV.